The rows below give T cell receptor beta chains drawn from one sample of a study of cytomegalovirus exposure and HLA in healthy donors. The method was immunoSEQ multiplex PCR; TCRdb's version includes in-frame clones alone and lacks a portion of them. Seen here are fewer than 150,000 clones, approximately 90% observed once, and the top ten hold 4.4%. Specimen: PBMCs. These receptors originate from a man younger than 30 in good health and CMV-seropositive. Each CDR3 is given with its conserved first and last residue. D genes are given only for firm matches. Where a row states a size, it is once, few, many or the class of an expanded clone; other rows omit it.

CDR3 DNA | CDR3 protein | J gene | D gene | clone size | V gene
TGTGCCAGCAGCCAAGAGCCAGCGGGGGCCACAGATACGCAGTATTTT | CASSQEPAGATDTQYF | TRBJ2-3 | TRBD2 | - | TRBV4-2
TGTGCCAGCAGCTTTCCTCCGGGACAGGGTTATCGGGAGCAGTACTTC | CASSFPPGQGYREQYF | TRBJ2-7 | TRBD1 | - | TRBV11-2
TGTGCCAGCAGTTACTCGGGGAGGGCTAGCACAGATACGCAGTATTTT | CASSYSGRASTDTQYF | TRBJ2-3 | TRBD2 | - | TRBV6-5
TGTGCCACGCACCGGGGGGCTCTCACAGATACGCAGTATTTT | CATHRGALTDTQYF | TRBJ2-3 | - | once | TRBV2
TGTGCCAGTGGGACAGGGGACAGCACAGATACGCAGTATTTT | CASGTGDSTDTQYF | TRBJ2-3 | TRBD1 | - | TRBV2
TGTGCCAGCACCCCCGGGGGAGTAGGTGAAGCTTTCTTT | CASTPGGVGEAFF | TRBJ1-1 | - | - | TRBV2
TGTGCCAGCAGCCTCGGGACAGGGGGCCTCGATACGCAGTATTTT | CASSLGTGGLDTQYF | TRBJ2-3 | TRBD1 | - | TRBV7-2
TGCGCCAGCAGCTTGGCCGGGACAGGGGGAAAGAATGGCTACACCTTC | CASSLAGTGGKNGYTF | TRBJ1-2 | TRBD1 | - | TRBV5-1
TGTGCCAGCAGTAAACAGCTTTACTCTGGAAACACCATATATTTT | CASSKQLYSGNTIYF | TRBJ1-3 | - | - | TRBV27
TGTGCCAGCAGTGAAGCTCAGGATCCGGTTCAGGGCTACACCTTC | CASSEAQDPVQGYTF | TRBJ1-2 | - | few | TRBV2
TGTGCCAGTAGTACCGTGACAGGATCGGATGGCTACACCTTC | CASSTVTGSDGYTF | TRBJ1-2 | - | - | TRBV19
TGTGCCAGCAGCTTAGCGGGGACAGGGGTGAGTTCACCCCTCCACTTT | CASSLAGTGVSSPLHF | TRBJ1-6 | TRBD1 | - | TRBV7-9
TGTGCCAGCAGTTTATGGGCGTGGTCAGGGATCGCGAACACTGAAGCTTTCTTT | CASSLWAWSGIANTEAFF | TRBJ1-1 | - | - | TRBV27
TGCGCCAGCAGTCCCCCCAGCGGGGGTTCCTACAATGAGCAGTTCTTC | CASSPPSGGSYNEQFF | TRBJ2-1 | TRBD2 | - | TRBV5-1
TGTGCCAGTAGTAAGGTGCCTGGAGGGACTTTCTTT | CASSKVPGGTFF | TRBJ1-1 | - | - | TRBV19
TGTGCCAGCAGTGAAGAGGGAGGGGTGGATGAGCAGTTCTTC | CASSEEGGVDEQFF | TRBJ2-1 | TRBD2 | - | TRBV6-1
TGTGCCAGCAGTAAACAGGGTAGGGACACTGAAGCTTTCTTT | CASSKQGRDTEAFF | TRBJ1-1 | - | - | TRBV6-5